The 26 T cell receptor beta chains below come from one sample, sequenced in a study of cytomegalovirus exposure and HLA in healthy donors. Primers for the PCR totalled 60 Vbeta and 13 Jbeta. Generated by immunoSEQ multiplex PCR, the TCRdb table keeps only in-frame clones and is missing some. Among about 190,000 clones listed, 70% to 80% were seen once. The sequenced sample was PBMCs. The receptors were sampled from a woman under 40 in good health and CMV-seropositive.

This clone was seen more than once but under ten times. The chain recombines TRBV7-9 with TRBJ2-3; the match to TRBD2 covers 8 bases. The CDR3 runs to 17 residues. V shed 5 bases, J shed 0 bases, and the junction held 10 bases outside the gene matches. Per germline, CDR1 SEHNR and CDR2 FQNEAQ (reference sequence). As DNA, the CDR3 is TGTGCCAGCAGCCCCCTTCTAGCGGGCACTAGCACAGATACGCAGTATTTT. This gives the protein CASSPLLAGTSTDTQYF.

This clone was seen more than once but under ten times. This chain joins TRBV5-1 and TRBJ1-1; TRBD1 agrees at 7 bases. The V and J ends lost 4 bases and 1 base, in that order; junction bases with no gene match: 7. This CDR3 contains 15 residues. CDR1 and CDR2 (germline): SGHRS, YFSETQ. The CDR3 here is CASSDHRGGNTEAFF. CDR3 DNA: TGCGCCAGCAGCGACCACAGGGGTGGGAACACTGAAGCTTTCTTT.

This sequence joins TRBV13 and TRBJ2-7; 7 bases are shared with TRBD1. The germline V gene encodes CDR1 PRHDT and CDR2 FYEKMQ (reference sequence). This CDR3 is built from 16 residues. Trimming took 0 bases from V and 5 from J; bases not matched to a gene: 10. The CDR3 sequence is CASSLGRGQVKDEQYF. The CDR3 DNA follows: TGTGCCAGCAGCTTAGGAAGGGGGCAAGTGAAGGACGAGCAGTACTTC.

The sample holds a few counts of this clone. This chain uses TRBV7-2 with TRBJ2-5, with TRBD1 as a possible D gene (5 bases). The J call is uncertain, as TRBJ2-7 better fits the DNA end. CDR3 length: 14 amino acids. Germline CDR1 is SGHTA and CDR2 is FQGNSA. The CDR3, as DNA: TGTGCCAGCAGCTTAAGGGGATTCTCCTACGAGCAGTACTTC. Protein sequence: CASSLRGFSYEQYF.

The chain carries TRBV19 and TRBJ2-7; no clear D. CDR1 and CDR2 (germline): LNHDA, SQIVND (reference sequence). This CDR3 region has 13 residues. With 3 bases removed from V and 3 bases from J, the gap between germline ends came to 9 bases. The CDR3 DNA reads TGTGCCAGTAGTATTGCCAGGAACTACGAGCAGTACTTC. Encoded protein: CASSIARNYEQYF.

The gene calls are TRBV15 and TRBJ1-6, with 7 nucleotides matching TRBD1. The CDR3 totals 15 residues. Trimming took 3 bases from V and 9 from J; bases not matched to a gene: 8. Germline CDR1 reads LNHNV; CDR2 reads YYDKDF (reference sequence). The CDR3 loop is CATSSRRQGVSPLHF. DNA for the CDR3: TGTGCCACCAGCAGCCGGAGACAGGGAGTTTCACCCCTCCACTTT.

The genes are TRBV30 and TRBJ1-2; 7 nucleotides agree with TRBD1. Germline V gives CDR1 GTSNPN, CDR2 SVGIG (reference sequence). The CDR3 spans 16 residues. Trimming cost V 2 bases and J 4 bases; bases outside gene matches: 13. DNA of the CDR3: TGTGCCTGGAGTCGGGCAGGGGGTTCATTCAGCTATGGCTACACCTTC. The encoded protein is CAWSRAGGSFSYGYTF.

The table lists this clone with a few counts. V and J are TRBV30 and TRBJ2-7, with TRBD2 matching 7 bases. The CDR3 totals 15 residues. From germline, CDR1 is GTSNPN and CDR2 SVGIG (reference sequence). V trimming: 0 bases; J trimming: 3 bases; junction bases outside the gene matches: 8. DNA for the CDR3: TGTGCCTGGAGTGTCGGAGCGGGGCAAAACTACGAGCAGTACTTC. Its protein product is CAWSVGAGQNYEQYF.

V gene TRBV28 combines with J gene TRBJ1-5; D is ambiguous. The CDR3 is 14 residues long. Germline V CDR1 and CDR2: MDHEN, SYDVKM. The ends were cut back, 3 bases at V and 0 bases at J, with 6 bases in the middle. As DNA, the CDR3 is TGTGCCAGCAGTTTCGGCGGTAGCAATCAGCCCCAGCATTTT. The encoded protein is CASSFGGSNQPQHF.

Here the CDR3 DNA reads TGCGCCAGCAGTCAACCCGGACAGGGGGCAAGGGACACCGGGGAGCTGTTTTTT. It encodes CASSQPGQGARDTGELFF. The rearrangement joins TRBV23-1 to TRBJ2-2; 11 positions agree with TRBD1. TRBV23-1 is annotated as an ORF whose role is uncertain. There are 18 residues in the CDR3. The J segment lost 3 bases and the V segment lost 2 bases, leaving 8 bases of the junction unmatched.

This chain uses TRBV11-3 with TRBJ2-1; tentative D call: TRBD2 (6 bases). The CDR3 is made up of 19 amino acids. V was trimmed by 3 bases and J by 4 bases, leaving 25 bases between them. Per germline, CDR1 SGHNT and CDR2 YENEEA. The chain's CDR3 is CASSFSGVLGGGSYNEQFF. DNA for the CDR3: TGTGCCAGCAGCTTTTCCGGGGTCCTGGGTGGAGGGAGTTACAATGAGCAGTTCTTC.

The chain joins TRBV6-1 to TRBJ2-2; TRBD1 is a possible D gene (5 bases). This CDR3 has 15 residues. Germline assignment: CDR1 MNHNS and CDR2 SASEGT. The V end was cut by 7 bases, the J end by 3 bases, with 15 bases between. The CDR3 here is CASNDPYRYTGELFF. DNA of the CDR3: TGTGCCAGCAACGACCCCTACAGGTACACCGGGGAGCTGTTTTTT.

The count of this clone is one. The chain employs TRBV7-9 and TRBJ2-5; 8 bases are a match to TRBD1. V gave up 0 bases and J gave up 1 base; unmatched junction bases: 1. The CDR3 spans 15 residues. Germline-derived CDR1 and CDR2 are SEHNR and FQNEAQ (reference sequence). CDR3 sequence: CASSLADRAQETQYF. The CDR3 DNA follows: TGTGCCAGCAGCTTAGCGGACAGGGCCCAAGAGACCCAGTACTTC.

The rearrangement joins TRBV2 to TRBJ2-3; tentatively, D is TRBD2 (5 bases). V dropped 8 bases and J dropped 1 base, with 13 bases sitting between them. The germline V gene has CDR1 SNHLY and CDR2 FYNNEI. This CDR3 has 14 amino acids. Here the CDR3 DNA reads TGTGCCAGCTCGGGAACCTGGGGCACAGATACGCAGTATTTT. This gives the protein CASSGTWGTDTQYF.

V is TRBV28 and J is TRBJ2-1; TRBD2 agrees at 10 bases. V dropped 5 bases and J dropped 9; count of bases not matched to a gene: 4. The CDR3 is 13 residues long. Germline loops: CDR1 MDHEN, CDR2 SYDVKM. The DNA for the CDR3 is TGTGCCAGCAGTCCCCCTAGCGGGAGTGAGCAGTTCTTC. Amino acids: CASSPPSGSEQFF.

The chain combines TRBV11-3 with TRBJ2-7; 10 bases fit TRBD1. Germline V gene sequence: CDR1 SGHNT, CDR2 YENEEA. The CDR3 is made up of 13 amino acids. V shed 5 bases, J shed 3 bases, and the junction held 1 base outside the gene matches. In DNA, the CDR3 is TGTGCCAGCAGCAGGGACAGGGGCTACGAGCAGTACTTC. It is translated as CASSRDRGYEQYF.

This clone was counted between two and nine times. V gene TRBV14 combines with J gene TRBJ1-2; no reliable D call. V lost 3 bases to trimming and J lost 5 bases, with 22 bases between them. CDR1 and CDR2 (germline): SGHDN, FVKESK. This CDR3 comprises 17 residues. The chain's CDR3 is CASSQSGIQRREYGYTF. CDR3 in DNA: TGTGCCAGCAGCCAGAGCGGCATCCAAAGGAGGGAATATGGCTACACCTTC.

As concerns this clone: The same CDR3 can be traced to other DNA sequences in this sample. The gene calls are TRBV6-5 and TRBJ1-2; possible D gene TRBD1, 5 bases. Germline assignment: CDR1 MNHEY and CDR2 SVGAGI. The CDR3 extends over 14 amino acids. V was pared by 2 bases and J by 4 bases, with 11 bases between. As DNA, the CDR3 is TGTGCCAGCAGTTACACCGGCGGGGGCTATGGCTACACCTTC. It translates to CASSYTGGGYGYTF.

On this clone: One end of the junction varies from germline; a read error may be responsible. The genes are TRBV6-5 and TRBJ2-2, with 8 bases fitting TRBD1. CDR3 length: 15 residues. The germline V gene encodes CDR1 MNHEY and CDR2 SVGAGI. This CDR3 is CASSLTGGNTGELLF. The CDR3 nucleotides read TGTGCCAGCAGCCTCACAGGGGGGAACACCGGGGAGCTGCTTTTT.

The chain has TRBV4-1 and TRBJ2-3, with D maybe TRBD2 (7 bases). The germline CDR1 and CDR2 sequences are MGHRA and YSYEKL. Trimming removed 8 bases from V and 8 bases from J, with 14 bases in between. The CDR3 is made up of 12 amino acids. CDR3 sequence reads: CASGWEGGTQYF. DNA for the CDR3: TGCGCCAGCGGTTGGGAGGGGGGTACGCAGTATTTT.

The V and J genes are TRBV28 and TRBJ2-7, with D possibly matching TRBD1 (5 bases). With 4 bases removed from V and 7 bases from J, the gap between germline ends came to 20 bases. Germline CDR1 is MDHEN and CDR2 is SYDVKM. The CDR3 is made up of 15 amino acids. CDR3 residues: CASSSHAVPSGEQYF. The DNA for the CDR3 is TGTGCCAGCAGTTCCCACGCGGTCCCCTCAGGGGAGCAGTACTTC.

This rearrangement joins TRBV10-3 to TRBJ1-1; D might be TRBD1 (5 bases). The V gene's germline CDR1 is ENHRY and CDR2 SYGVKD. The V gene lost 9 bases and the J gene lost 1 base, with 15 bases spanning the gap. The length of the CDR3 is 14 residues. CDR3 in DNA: TGTGCCATGCGACCGGGACTTCGGAACACTGAAGCTTTCTTT. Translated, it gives CAMRPGLRNTEAFF.

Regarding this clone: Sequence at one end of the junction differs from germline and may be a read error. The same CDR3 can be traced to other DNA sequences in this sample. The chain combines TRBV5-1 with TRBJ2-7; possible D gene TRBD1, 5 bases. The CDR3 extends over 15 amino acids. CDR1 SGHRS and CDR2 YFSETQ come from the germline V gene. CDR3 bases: TGCGCCAGCAGCTTGGAGCAGGGCGGCGGAGACGAGCAATACTTC. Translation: CASSLEQGGGDEQYF.

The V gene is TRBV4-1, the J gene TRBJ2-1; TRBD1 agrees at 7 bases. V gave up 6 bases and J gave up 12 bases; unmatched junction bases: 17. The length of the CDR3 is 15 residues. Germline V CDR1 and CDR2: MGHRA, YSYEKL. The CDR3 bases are TGCGCCAGCAGACCAGTAGGGGGCTCAGTTTTTGCGCAGTTCTTC. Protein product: CASRPVGGSVFAQFF.

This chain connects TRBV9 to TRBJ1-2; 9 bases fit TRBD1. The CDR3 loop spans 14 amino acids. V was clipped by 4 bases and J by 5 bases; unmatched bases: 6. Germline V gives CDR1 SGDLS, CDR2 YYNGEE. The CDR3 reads CASSTGTGTYGYTF. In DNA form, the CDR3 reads TGTGCCAGCAGCACCGGGACAGGGACTTATGGCTACACCTTC.

CDR3: CASSLAGGSTDTQYF. The CDR3, as DNA: TGTGCCAGCAGCTTAGCGGGGGGGAGCACAGATACGCAGTATTTT. V gene TRBV5-4 combines with J gene TRBJ2-3, with 10 nucleotides matching TRBD2. The length of the CDR3 is 15 residues. Germline V gives CDR1 SGHNT, CDR2 YYREEE (reference sequence). Trimming took 2 bases from V and 0 from J; bases not matched to a gene: 0.